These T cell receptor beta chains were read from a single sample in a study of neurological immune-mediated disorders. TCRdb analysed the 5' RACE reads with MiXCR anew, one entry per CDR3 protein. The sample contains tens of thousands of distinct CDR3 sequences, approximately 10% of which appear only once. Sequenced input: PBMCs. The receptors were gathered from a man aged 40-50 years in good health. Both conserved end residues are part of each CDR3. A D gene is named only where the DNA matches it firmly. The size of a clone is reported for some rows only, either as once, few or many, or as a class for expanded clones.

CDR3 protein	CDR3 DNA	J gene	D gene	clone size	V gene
CASSSPGTGGYEQYF	TGTGCCAGCAGCTCCCCCGGGACAGGGGGCTACGAGCAGTACTTC	TRBJ2-7	TRBD1	few	TRBV7-6
CSATRGGGVKKETQYF	TGCAGTGCTACCCGAGGCGGAGGGGTGAAAAAAGAGACCCAGTACTTC	TRBJ2-5	NA	NA	TRBV20-1
CASSLLEKALETQYF	TGTGCCAGCAGCCTCCTTGAGAAAGCACTGGAGACCCAGTACTTC	TRBJ2-5	NA	NA	TRBV5-6
CASSLAGGGSYEQYF	TGTGCCAGCAGCTTGGCAGGAGGCGGCTCCTACGAGCAGTACTTC	TRBJ2-7	NA	many	TRBV5-8
CASTSIWGSGEQYF	TGTGCCAGCACCTCCATCTGGGGATCGGGCGAGCAGTACTTC	TRBJ2-7	NA	many	TRBV12-3/TRBV12-4
CSARVDGNEQYF	TGCAGTGCTAGAGTCGATGGGAACGAGCAGTACTTC	TRBJ2-7	NA	many	TRBV20-1
CASSPRLGSTGELFF	TGTGCCAGCAGCCCTCGCCTCGGTAGCACCGGGGAGCTGTTTTTT	TRBJ2-2	NA	few	TRBV7-2
CASSLAGYEETQYF	TGCGCCAGCAGCTTGGCAGGATACGAAGAGACCCAGTACTTC	TRBJ2-5	NA	many	TRBV5-1
CASSQEPGQLTYGYTF	TGTGCCAGCAGCCAAGAGCCTGGACAATTGACTTATGGCTACACCTTC	TRBJ1-2	NA	many	TRBV4-2
CASSQAGTNEKLFF	TGCGCCAGCAGCCAAGCCGGAACTAATGAAAAACTGTTTTTT	TRBJ1-4	NA	many	TRBV4-1
CASSREPSGTHEQFF	TGTGCCAGCAGCCGGGAGCCTAGCGGGACCCATGAGCAGTTCTTC	TRBJ2-1	TRBD2	many	TRBV3-1
CASTLARAGATGELFF	TGCGCCAGCACCCTGGCCCGAGCGGGGGCCACCGGGGAGCTGTTTTTT	TRBJ2-2	TRBD2	many	TRBV5-1
CSARTSGQETQYF	TGCAGTGCTAGGACTAGCGGCCAAGAGACCCAGTACTTC	TRBJ2-5	TRBD2	many	TRBV20-1
CASSLAVGGPESEKLFF	TGTGCCAGCAGCTTAGCGGTAGGGGGGCCGGAGAGTGAAAAACTGTTTTTT	TRBJ1-4	NA	NA	TRBV7-9
CASSAGGGGASQIGTQYF	TGCGCCAGCAGCGCCGGAGGCGGGGGGGCGTCGCAAATAGGTACGCAGTATTTT	TRBJ2-3	TRBD2	many	TRBV5-1
CASSLLLGLNTEAFF	TGTGCCAGCAGCTTACTTCTAGGGTTGAACACTGAAGCTTTCTTT	TRBJ1-1	NA	many	TRBV7-2
CASSPGVIGGNTIYF	TGTGCCAGCAGCCCGGGGGTTATAGGAGGAAACACCATATATTTT	TRBJ1-3	NA	many	TRBV12-3/TRBV12-4
CASSLAFPTGEETQYF	TGTGCCAGCAGCTTAGCTTTTCCGACAGGGGAAGAGACCCAGTACTTC	TRBJ2-5	TRBD1	many	TRBV7-9
CASSFGSGGGYTF	TGTGCCAGCAGTTTTGGGTCAGGGGGTGGCTACACCTTC	TRBJ1-2	TRBD1	medium-sized	TRBV12-3/TRBV12-4
CASSSTGKVEKLFF	TGCGCCAGCAGCTCCACAGGGAAAGTGGAAAAACTGTTTTTT	TRBJ1-4	NA	many	TRBV5-1
CASSLGLAGGPGTDTQYF	TGCGCCAGCAGCCTAGGACTAGCGGGGGGGCCGGGCACAGATACGCAGTATTTT	TRBJ2-3	TRBD2	many	TRBV5-1
CSAEVSGSLVLTQYF	TGCAGTGCTGAGGTCAGCGGGAGCTTGGTCTTGACGCAGTATTTT	TRBJ2-3	TRBD2	NA	TRBV20-1
CASDTGRLAKNIQYF	TGTGCCAGCGACACAGGTCGACTAGCCAAAAACATTCAGTACTTC	TRBJ2-4	NA	many	TRBV28
CASSWTSGATGDTQYF	TGCGCCAGCAGTTGGACTAGCGGCGCCACCGGAGATACGCAGTATTTT	TRBJ2-3	TRBD2	many	TRBV10-2
CASSSRWGNTEAFF	TGCGCCAGCAGCTCCCGGTGGGGGAACACTGAAGCTTTCTTT	TRBJ1-1	NA	many	TRBV5-1
CASSSWAAPLGYTF	TGTGCCAGCAGTTCTTGGGCCGCCCCTTTGGGCTACACCTTC	TRBJ1-2	NA	many	TRBV12-3/TRBV12-4
CASALRSYEQYF	TGTGCCAGCGCCTTACGGAGCTACGAGCAGTACTTC	TRBJ2-7	NA	NA	TRBV5-8
CSVDPQGFSNQPQHF	TGCAGTGTTGACCCCCAGGGGTTTAGCAATCAGCCCCAGCATTTT	TRBJ1-5	NA	many	TRBV20-1
CASLTGLHHNDQFF	TGTGCCAGTCTTACGGGACTACATCACAATGATCAGTTCTTC	TRBJ2-1	TRBD2	NA	TRBV28
CATSLPGTGELFF	TGTGCCACCAGCCTCCCGGGGACCGGGGAGCTGTTTTTT	TRBJ2-2	NA	many	TRBV24-1
CSVEKTPEQFF	TGCAGCGTTGAAAAGACTCCAGAGCAGTTCTTC	TRBJ2-1	NA	many	TRBV29-1
CATYHELTGELFF	TGTGCCACCTATCATGAGCTTACCGGGGAGCTGTTTTTT	TRBJ2-2	NA	many	TRBV7-7
CASSRGQGDEQYF	TGTGCCAGCAGCCGGGGACAGGGCGACGAGCAGTACTTC	TRBJ2-7	TRBD1	many	TRBV5-8
CSSSGGFGQPQHF	TGCAGCTCATCTGGGGGGTTTGGTCAGCCCCAGCATTTT	TRBJ1-5	NA	many	TRBV20-1
CASSSPASGSTTYNEQFF	TGCGCCAGCAGCTCCCCAGCTAGCGGGAGTACTACCTACAATGAGCAGTTCTTC	TRBJ2-1	TRBD2	many	TRBV5-1
CSARMGAGGVKNIQYF	TGCAGTGCTAGAATGGGGGCAGGGGGCGTCAAAAACATTCAGTACTTC	TRBJ2-4	TRBD1	many	TRBV20-1
CSRDRGREELFF	TGCAGTCGGGACAGGGGGCGGGAGGAGCTGTTTTTT	TRBJ2-2	TRBD1	many	TRBV20-1
CASLDRENTGELFF	TGTGCCAGCCTGGACAGGGAGAACACCGGGGAGCTGTTTTTT	TRBJ2-2	TRBD1	many	TRBV27
CASGHSYGADTEAFF	TGTGCCAGCGGTCATTCTTATGGGGCGGACACTGAAGCTTTCTTT	TRBJ1-1	NA	many	TRBV7-2
CASRPEGVLSGGFNEQFF	TGTGCCAGCAGACCCGAGGGAGTCCTTAGCGGGGGGTTCAATGAGCAGTTCTTC	TRBJ2-1	TRBD2	many	TRBV2
CASSSGTGSYEQYF	TGTGCCAGCAGCTCCGGGACGGGTTCCTACGAGCAGTACTTC	TRBJ2-7	NA	many	TRBV6-5
CASSSSKGLSF	TGTGCCAGCAGTTCTTCAAAGGGCCTCTCCTTC	TRBJ2-5	NA	many	TRBV12-3/TRBV12-4
CASSVDQGGAYEQYF	TGTGCCAGCAGCGTAGACCAGGGAGGCGCCTACGAGCAGTACTTC	TRBJ2-7	NA	many	TRBV9
CSAPRVAPNEQFF	TGCAGTGCCCCCCGAGTTGCCCCCAATGAGCAGTTCTTC	TRBJ2-1	NA	many	TRBV20-1
CASSSGTGRRHIYF	TGTGCCAGCAGTTCCGGGACAGGGAGAAGGCACATATATTTT	TRBJ1-3	TRBD1	NA	TRBV27
CASSLGGKTGQAFF	TGTGCCAGCAGCTTAGGAGGTAAAACAGGGCAGGCTTTCTTT	TRBJ1-1	NA	many	TRBV7-2
CASRKGQGGGYTF	TGTGCCAGCAGAAAGGGACAGGGAGGTGGCTACACCTTC	TRBJ1-2	TRBD1	many	TRBV6-5
CASMLSPEGQQYF	TGTGCCAGCATGCTCAGCCCCGAGGGCCAGCAGTACTTC	TRBJ2-7	NA	many	TRBV28
CSARDSERVGYEQYF	TGCAGTGCTAGAGATAGCGAAAGGGTCGGTTACGAGCAGTACTTC	TRBJ2-7	NA	many	TRBV20-1
CASSLGYSYNEQFF	TGTGCCAGCAGTTTGGGGTACTCCTACAATGAGCAGTTCTTC	TRBJ2-1	NA	many	TRBV27